This T cell receptor beta chain was documented in a study of CD8 T cells in Susac syndrome (dated by TCRdb to between 2018 and 2021). The study in broad terms: Of the Susac syndrome patients who were sequenced, more than five had clinically active disease and about 8 were in clinical remission. At blood withdrawal, Susac syndrome patients were either therapy-naive, taking corticosteroids (in some cases with IVIg as well), or taking IVIg alone. Whether CD8+ T cell activation and differentiation in Susac syndrome was antigen driven was tested using repertoire sequencing. CD8+ T cell repertoire clonality was compared between some 12 healthy donors, approximately 14 Susac syndrome patients and around 15 multiple sclerosis patients. The full study reports these points: Looking at Susac-specific public clones, the researchers identified around 15 in the total CD8+ repertoire and about 5 in the CD8+ TEMRA repertoire. Clonal expansion was observed in Susac syndrome CD8+ repertoires, with the highest expansion in CD8+ TEMRA cells and greater expansion in clinically active than in remitting patients. The study acknowledged that relatively few individuals were included in the TCR sequencing and HLA analysis.

Peripheral blood CD8+ and CD4+ T cells from healthy donors, Susac syndrome patients and multiple sclerosis patients were profiled by high-throughput TCR beta sequencing. Recently defined diagnostic criteria for definite or probable disease were met by the Susac syndrome patients. CD8+ TEMRA cells were enriched by FACS, while bulk CD8+ and CD4+ T cells were purified by magnetic negative isolation. Blood was collected in EDTA tubes and processed within 24 hours, with PBMCs isolated through density gradient centrifugation. PBMCs intended for TCR sequencing were cryopreserved in liquid nitrogen and were subsequently thawed in a 37 degrees C water bath. Purity of sorted or isolated CD4+, CD8+ and CD8+ TEMRA cells was at least 90%. The CDR3, from cysteine to phenylalanine, totals 15 residues. The only DNA kept is the CDR3, 45 bases in frame from the first base. Cut back by 2 bases and 0 bases, the V and J ends lie 9 bases apart. CDR1 and CDR2 were assigned from the germline V gene as SGDLS and YYNGEE.

As for this clonotype: Its antigen is unknown. Nothing much larger sits one base from this clone, and base qualities are not available.

RNA was extracted with the RNeasy kit and roughly 0.45 to 1 ug was reverse transcribed using random hexamers. The immunoSEQ multiplex PCR assay, covering 54 Vbeta and 13 Jbeta segments, was used to amplify TCR beta CDR3 regions. PCR amplification bias was corrected by using a synthetic template baseline for primer optimization and computational correction. For the original study's pipeline: Reads were assigned to V, D and J genes according to IMGT and analyzed in immunoSEQ Analyzer, with only productive sequences retained. Clonality was calculated as one minus the Shannon entropy normalized by log2 of the number of productive unique sequences. For each patient and control, public and private clones were evaluated within the 100 most prevalent clones. Clones were defined as Susac-specific when absent from the healthy and MS cohorts, from approximately 1,100 published viral clones and from other ImmuneACCESS disease sequences. TCRdb handled the public reads itself, with Q25 trimming in fastp and clone calling in MiXCR, and kept productive beta chains. Entries that share a CDR3 protein sequence are merged under the most common genes and DNA. The V and J calls here are based on TCRdb, not the publication. A total of 80,000 or so distinct CDR3 sequences appear in this sample, approximately 94% of them only once. The top ten clonotypes cover 0.52% of the sample.

This clonotype was sampled from a human donor with Susac syndrome. This sequence uses TRBV9 and TRBJ2-1; no D segment can be confidently identified. Sample: CD8+ T cells from PBMCs. Read as DNA, the sequence is TGTGCCAGCAGCGTGGCCGAGAGCTCCTACAATGAGCAGTTCTTC. It is translated as CASSVAESSYNEQFF.